Sample share makes the clone carrying this T cell receptor (beta chain) medium-sized. Before thyroid surgery, none of the patients had received any treatment. The data stem from a study of metastatic and nonmetastatic thyroid tumors. Turning to the study itself: Malignant thyroid and benign thyroid patients provided blood and tumor or nodule tissue whose repertoires were compared.

TCRdb ran MiXCR on the PCR reads. The sample has around 29,000 clones, around 25% seen once. This receptor was taken from a female donor with papillary thyroid cancer or a benign thyroid nodule (not recorded which). Some clones in this sample may be carry-over from other donors' samples. Sequencing was carried out using blood.

The CDR3 protein is CASSTGGGYEQYF. CDR3 in DNA: TGTGCCAGCAGTACCGGAGGCGGATACGAGCAGTACTTC. The V call is TRBV6-2 or TRBV6-3, the J call TRBJ2-7, with D possibly TRBD2 on 5 matching bases. The ends were cut back, 5 bases at V and 4 bases at J, with 12 bases in the middle. This CDR3 comprises 13 residues. Germline V gene lookup returns CDR1 MNHEY and CDR2 SVGEGT.